A selection of T cell receptor beta chains follows, all from one sample in a study of blood T cell repertoires in COVID-19. The data were produced by immunoSEQ multiplex PCR, yet TCRdb's version contains in-frame clones alone and is incomplete. The table shows fewer than 300,000 clones, with 88% occurring only once. Sequencing was done on a sample of peripheral blood. The receptors shown here come from a man in his 60s who had recovered from COVID-19. Each CDR3 is given with its conserved first and last residue. D genes are given only for firm matches. Only some rows state a clone size, as once, few, many or a class for expanded clones.

size,V,D,J,DNA,CDR3
NA,TRBV19,NA,TRBJ1-5,TGTGCCAGTAGTATCCCGGGGAAGAATAGCAATCAGCCCCAGCATTTT,CASSIPGKNSNQPQHF
once,TRBV19,TRBD2,TRBJ2-3,TGTGCCAGTAGTAGGGGACTAGCGGACCTGGATACGCAGTATTTT,CASSRGLADLDTQYF
NA,TRBV29-1,NA,TRBJ2-1,TGCAGCGACCGGGACAATGAGCAGTTCTTC,CSDRDNEQFF
NA,TRBV5-1,TRBD1,TRBJ1-2,TGCGCCAGCAGCTCTTACACAGGGGCCTATGGCTACACCTTC,CASSSYTGAYGYTF
NA,TRBV3-1/TRBV3-2,NA,TRBJ2-3,TGTGCCAGCAGCCAACAGCGGAAGATAGCAGCAGATACGCAGTATTTT,CASSQQRKIAADTQYF
NA,TRBV30,NA,TRBJ1-2,TGTGCCTGGAGCGGACAAGTAAGCTATGGCTACACCTTC,CAWSGQVSYGYTF
NA,TRBV21-1,NA,TRBJ1-4,TGTGCCAGCAGGTTGACAGGGGCTAATGAAAAACTGTTTTTT,CASRLTGANEKLFF
once,TRBV30,NA,TRBJ1-5,TGTGCCTGGGCCACCGGGACTCCCAATCAGCCCCAGCATTTT,CAWATGTPNQPQHF
NA,TRBV18,TRBD1,TRBJ1-2,TGTGCCAGCGCCCGGGACAGCTATGGCTACACCTTC,CASARDSYGYTF
NA,TRBV2,NA,TRBJ2-3,TGTGCCAGCAACCCGACAAGCACAGATACGCAGTATTTT,CASNPTSTDTQYF
NA,TRBV5-1,NA,TRBJ1-2,TGCGCCAGCAGCTTGGTGTCCGGGACACGTAATGGCTACACCTTC,CASSLVSGTRNGYTF
NA,TRBV29-1,NA,TRBJ1-1,TGCAGCGTTGGACAGATCACTGAAGCTTTCTTT,CSVGQITEAFF
NA,TRBV6-6,NA,TRBJ2-7,TGTGCCACCGCCGGGTTTTCCTACGAGCAGTACTTC,CATAGFSYEQYF
NA,TRBV23-1,NA,TRBJ1-1,TGCGCCAGCATGGTCTCACGTGGGAGCACTGAAGCTTTCTTT,CASMVSRGSTEAFF
NA,TRBV5-6,NA,TRBJ2-1,TGTGCCAGCAGCTTGGTGGGGGGGCGCAATGAGCAGTTCTTC,CASSLVGGRNEQFF
NA,TRBV30,TRBD1,TRBJ1-6,TGTGCCTGGAGTGGGCTCGGGACAGGGAACTCACCCCTCCACTTT,CAWSGLGTGNSPLHF
once,TRBV7-3,TRBD2,TRBJ2-3,TGTGCCAGCAGCCGTAGCGGGGGATTCGGAGATACGCAGTATTTT,CASSRSGGFGDTQYF
NA,TRBV9,TRBD2,TRBJ2-1,TGTGCCAGCAGCGTAAGCGGGGGGGCCAGGGGAATAGAGTACGAGCAGTTCTTC,CASSVSGGARGIEYEQFF
NA,TRBV12-3/TRBV12-4,NA,TRBJ2-3,TGTGCCAGCAGTTTAGTAACAGATACGCAGTATTTT,CASSLVTDTQYF
NA,TRBV19,TRBD1,TRBJ1-4,TGTGCCAGTAGTCCGACCCAAACAGGGGGCGATGAAAAACTGTTTTTT,CASSPTQTGGDEKLFF
NA,TRBV7-2,NA,TRBJ2-5,TGTGCCAGCAGCTTAGCGGGCTTACAAGAGACCCAGTACTTC,CASSLAGLQETQYF
NA,TRBV2,NA,TRBJ1-6,TGTGCCAGCAGCGGACAGTTAGACTATAATTCACCCCTCCACTTT,CASSGQLDYNSPLHF
NA,TRBV2,TRBD2,TRBJ2-5,TGTGCCAGCAGTGAAGAAGGGACTAGCGGTACGACCCAGTACTTC,CASSEEGTSGTTQYF
NA,TRBV19,NA,TRBJ2-3,TGTGCCAGTAGTAGCTCCGGGATCCCAGATACGCAGTATTTT,CASSSSGIPDTQYF
once,TRBV20-1,NA,TRBJ2-7,TGCAGTGCTCCGACGGGGTACGAGCAGTACTTC,CSAPTGYEQYF
few,TRBV24-1,NA,TRBJ1-5,TGTGCCACCTCCCCCCCCTCTAGCAATCAGCCCCAGCATTTT,CATSPPSSNQPQHF
NA,TRBV10-3,NA,TRBJ2-7,TGTGCCATGCTCATCCCGGGACTGAGCTACGAGCAGTACTTC,CAMLIPGLSYEQYF
NA,TRBV25-1,TRBD1,TRBJ1-2,TGTGCCAGCAGTGAAAGGACAGGGGAGCCCCTCTATGGCTACACCTTC,CASSERTGEPLYGYTF
NA,TRBV25-1,TRBD2,TRBJ2-7,TGTGCCAGCCTTGACCCCGGGGGGTACGAGCAGTACTTC,CASLDPGGYEQYF
NA,TRBV7-2,NA,TRBJ2-1,TGTGCTGCGCGGCACCGCCGATACAATGAGCAGTTCTTC,CAARHRRYNEQFF
NA,TRBV5-8,NA,TRBJ1-1,TGTGCCAGCAGCGGCATGGACAGACTCACTGAAGCTTTCTTT,CASSGMDRLTEAFF
NA,TRBV7-2,NA,TRBJ1-2,TGTGCCAGCAGCCCAGGGTCCAGCACAGGGCCTTATGGCTACACCTTC,CASSPGSSTGPYGYTF
NA,TRBV6-5,TRBD1,TRBJ1-4,TGTGCCAGCAGTTACACGACAGGGAATAATGAAAAACTGTTTTTT,CASSYTTGNNEKLFF
NA,TRBV7-3,NA,TRBJ2-4,TGTGCCAGCAGCTCCGGGGACTCGGCATTGTACTTC,CASSSGDSALYF
NA,TRBV27,NA,TRBJ2-4,TGTGCCAGCAGTAGCCCCAGGGGCGCCAAAAACATTCAGTACTTC,CASSSPRGAKNIQYF
few,TRBV12-5,TRBD1,TRBJ1-6,TGTGCTAGTGGCCCCGGACAGGGCGGTAATTCACCCCTCCACTTT,CASGPGQGGNSPLHF
NA,TRBV5-5,TRBD1,TRBJ1-2,TGTGCCAGCAGGCACACAGGGGGCGTCAATGGCTACACCTTC,CASRHTGGVNGYTF
NA,TRBV27,TRBD2,TRBJ2-1,TGTGCCAGCAGTTTATTTGCCCTAGCGGGGAACAATGAGCAGTTCTTC,CASSLFALAGNNEQFF
NA,TRBV5-6,TRBD2,TRBJ2-5,TGTGCCAGCCGGGGGGAAGTAGTAGAGACCCAGTACTTC,CASRGEVVETQYF
NA,TRBV6-5,NA,TRBJ1-1,TGTGCCAGCAGACCCCGACAGGCTAACACTGAAGCTTTCTTT,CASRPRQANTEAFF
NA,TRBV11-2,TRBD2,TRBJ2-1,TGTGCCAGCAGCTTAGAGTTGACTAGCCGCAATGAGCAGTTCTTC,CASSLELTSRNEQFF
NA,TRBV7-6,NA,TRBJ2-2,TGTGCCAGCAGCTTATCGGGTAACACCGGGGAGCTGTTTTTT,CASSLSGNTGELFF
NA,TRBV3-1/TRBV3-2,TRBD1,TRBJ1-3,TGTGCCAGCAGCCAAGGGCAGGGGGTTTCTGGAAACACCATATATTTT,CASSQGQGVSGNTIYF
NA,TRBV4-1,TRBD1,TRBJ2-7,TGCGCCAGCAGCCAAGGGCAGGGGGCTGACGAGCAGTACTTC,CASSQGQGADEQYF
NA,TRBV6-5,NA,TRBJ2-7,TGTGCCAGCAGTTACTCGTATCCGTACGAGCAGTACTTC,CASSYSYPYEQYF
NA,TRBV11-2,TRBD1,TRBJ2-1,TGTGCCAGCAGCTTAGCCGCAGGGGGCTCCTACAATGAGCAGTTCTTC,CASSLAAGGSYNEQFF
few,TRBV6-5,TRBD2,TRBJ2-5,TGTGCCAGCAGTTTAGCGGGGATCCAAGAGACCCAGTACTTC,CASSLAGIQETQYF
NA,TRBV7-3,TRBD2,TRBJ2-7,TGTGCCAGCAGCTCCCGGACTAGAAGCGACGAGCAGTACTTC,CASSSRTRSDEQYF
NA,TRBV6-5,NA,TRBJ1-1,TGTGCCAGCAGTTACTTTATCGGGGCTGAAGCTTTCTTT,CASSYFIGAEAFF
NA,TRBV18,TRBD1,TRBJ2-4,TGTGCCAGCGGCGCGAAGACAGGGGCCGGGGCCAAAAACATTCAGTACTTC,CASGAKTGAGAKNIQYF
NA,TRBV5-5,NA,TRBJ1-1,TGTGCCAGCAGCGCCACAGGGATGAGGAGCACTGAAGCTTTCTTT,CASSATGMRSTEAFF
NA,TRBV3-1/TRBV3-2,TRBD2,TRBJ2-5,TGTGCCAGCAGCCACAGAACTAGCGGGGGGATCCAAGAGACCCAGTACTTC,CASSHRTSGGIQETQYF
NA,TRBV19,TRBD1,TRBJ2-7,TGTGCCAGTAGCAACAGGGGGGCAGACGAGCAGTACTTC,CASSNRGADEQYF
NA,TRBV24-1,NA,TRBJ1-2,TGTGCCACCAGTCAGGGAAACTATGGCTACACCTTC,CATSQGNYGYTF